The next 24 T cell receptor beta chains were all read from a single sample in a study of naive and memory T cell subsets. Whole blood, roughly 2.6 ml, came from adult healthy volunteers. Reverse transcription of blood and skin TCR RNA was primed at alpha and beta constant regions. TCRdb reprocessed the 5' RACE reads with MiXCR, giving one entry per CDR3 protein. The sample lists just over 25,000 distinct CDR3 sequences; 20% to 25% were seen once. The receptor set was obtained from a female donor in good health.

The rearrangement links TRBV29-1 to TRBJ2-1; 8 nucleotides match TRBD2. J gave up 10 bases and V 3 bases, and 8 bases lay outside the gene matches. The CDR3 is 13 residues long. Looked up from germline, CDR1 is SQVTM and CDR2 is ANQGSEA. The CDR3 loop is CSVEPSGLPEQFF. The CDR3 DNA reads TGCAGCGTTGAGCCTAGCGGGCTCCCGGAGCAGTTCTTC.

The chain joins TRBV28 to TRBJ1-1, with D tentatively TRBD1 (6 bases). Trimming removed 3 bases at V and 1 base at J, with 15 bases between. This CDR3 has 16 amino acids. CDR1 and CDR2 from the germline V gene are MDHEN and SYDVKM. As DNA, the CDR3 is TGTGCCAGCAGTTTGACCTTCCGGACAGCGAACACTGAAGCTTTCTTT. This translates into CASSLTFRTANTEAFF.

This clonotype came up many times. This chain joins TRBV18 and TRBJ2-1; D could derive from TRBD1 or TRBD2 (7 bases each). There are 14 residues in the CDR3. CDR1 KGHSH and CDR2 LQKENI come from the germline V gene. Trimming stripped 6 bases from V and 2 bases from J, with 11 bases between. CDR3 sequence: CASSQGGAYNEQFF. The CDR3 DNA is TGTGCCAGCTCTCAGGGGGGGGCCTACAATGAGCAGTTCTTC.

This clonotype was counted only a few times. The chain links TRBV6-5 to TRBJ1-2; no firm D call. In germline, CDR1 is MNHEY, CDR2 SVGAGI. The CDR3 extends over 13 amino acids. V was pared by 5 bases and J by 4 bases, with 11 bases between. The DNA for the CDR3 is TGTGCCAGCAGTCCAACACCCGGCTATGGCTACACCTTC. Translation gives CASSPTPGYGYTF.

This chain joins TRBV20-1 and TRBJ2-3; D gene uncertain. The J call may be incorrect, as the DNA end agrees better with TRBJ1-5. Germline CDR1 DFQATT, CDR2 SNEGSKA (reference sequence). There are 14 residues in the CDR3. CDR3 nucleotide sequence: TGCAGTGCTAAACGTACGGGGTCCACAGATACGCAGCATTTT. Translated, it gives CSAKRTGSTDTQHF.

The V and J genes are TRBV27 and TRBJ2-7; D is possibly TRBD1 (5 bases). CDR1 and CDR2 (germline): MNHEY, SMNVEV (reference sequence). This CDR3 has 16 residues. Trimming shortened V by 5 bases and J by 5 bases, and 22 bases separated the two germline ends. In DNA form, the CDR3 reads TGTGCCAGCAGTCTAAGGGCTTTCGGCAGGGTCCACGAGCAGTACTTC. This encodes CASSLRAFGRVHEQYF.

The CDR3 sequence is CASSLERTSTARGETQYF. The DNA of the CDR3 is TGCGCCAGCAGCTTGGAAAGGACTAGCACCGCCAGGGGGGAGACCCAGTACTTC. The rearrangement links TRBV5-1 to TRBJ2-5; perhaps TRBD2 as D (8 bases). Per germline, CDR1 SGHRS and CDR2 YFSETQ. The CDR3 totals 18 residues. V dropped 0 bases and J dropped 5 bases, with 23 bases sitting between them.

The chain links TRBV10-3 to TRBJ2-7, with D possibly TRBD2 on 6 matching bases. Germline CDR1 ENHRY, CDR2 SYGVKD. There are 13 residues in the CDR3. V was clipped by 3 bases and J by 2 bases, with 8 bases between them. The CDR3 spells CAISDGGTYEQYF. CDR3 nucleotide sequence: TGTGCCATCAGTGACGGGGGAACCTACGAGCAGTACTTC.

This clonotype has a count of ten or more. This rearrangement joins TRBV20-1 to TRBJ1-5, with TRBD1 matching 10 bases. The CDR3 extends over 17 amino acids. Germline V gene sequence: CDR1 DFQATT, CDR2 SNEGSKA (reference sequence). Trimming took 0 bases from V and 2 from J; bases not matched to a gene: 7. CDR3 in DNA: TGCAGTGCTAGAGATGGGACAGGGGTTATGGGCAATCAGCCCCAGCATTTT. Its protein product is CSARDGTGVMGNQPQHF.

V gene TRBV29-1 combines with J gene TRBJ2-3, with a possible D match to TRBD2 (6 bases). V was shortened by 6 bases and J by 3 bases, with 16 bases between the two germline ends. Germline values: CDR1 SQVTM, CDR2 ANQGSEA. CDR3 length: 14 amino acids. CDR3 amino acids: CSVPPGLRTDTQYF. In DNA form, the CDR3 reads TGCAGCGTCCCCCCGGGACTTCGGACAGATACGCAGTATTTT.

This clonotype occurred many times. The genes are TRBV6-1 and TRBJ2-5; 10 bases align to TRBD2. V trimming: 4 bases; J trimming: 4 bases; junction bases outside the gene matches: 9. This CDR3 is 16 amino acids long. Per germline, CDR1 MNHNS and CDR2 SASEGT. CDR3 bases: TGTGCCAGCAGTGGATCAGCGGGGGGGCTAAGAGAGACCCAGTACTTC. Amino acids: CASSGSAGGLRETQYF.

This clonotype appeared once. V is TRBV20-1 and J is TRBJ1-6; no reliable D call. The ends were cut back, 7 bases at V and 5 bases at J, with 21 bases in the middle. The CDR3 has 16 amino acids. Looked up from germline, CDR1 is DFQATT and CDR2 is SNEGSKA (reference sequence). CDR3 in amino acids: CSVRINAGYHNSPLHF. The CDR3 bases are TGCAGTGTCCGCATTAATGCGGGGTACCATAATTCACCCCTCCACTTT.

The genes are TRBV7-9 and TRBJ2-3; tentatively, D is TRBD2 (5 bases). V dropped 4 bases and J dropped 1 base, with 6 bases sitting between them. Germline values: CDR1 SEHNR, CDR2 FQNEAQ (reference sequence). The CDR3 length is 13 residues. The CDR3 DNA reads TGTGCCAGCAGCTCCGGGGGCACAGATACGCAGTATTTT. It codes for CASSSGGTDTQYF.

To note about this clonotype: This may arise from a read error, as a much more abundant clone is one base away. V usage is TRBV2 and J usage is TRBJ1-5; D is possibly TRBD1 (5 bases). CDR1 is SNHLY, CDR2 FYNNEI, per germline. This CDR3 spans 16 amino acids. This chain's CDR3 is CASTQGRAYSNQPQNF. The CDR3 DNA follows: TGTGCCAGCACGCAGGGAAGGGCCTATAGCAATCAGCCCCAGAATTTT.

This clonotype came up many times. This sequence joins TRBV4-3 and TRBJ1-2; D not resolved. The CDR3 runs 15 residues. Germline V gene lookup returns CDR1 LGHNA and CDR2 YSLEER. V was cut by 0 bases and J by 7 bases, with 15 bases left in between. CDR3 bases: TGCGCCAGCAGCCAAGACGTGAGGGCTATCCCTGGCTACACCTTC. This translates into CASSQDVRAIPGYTF.

This clonotype is medium-sized (0.01 to 0.1%) by share. The chain carries TRBV5-1 and TRBJ2-5, with 12 nucleotides matching TRBD2. The junction had 3 bases not matched to a gene; V was cut back by 4 bases and J by 2 bases. CDR1 and CDR2 (germline): SGHRS, YFSETQ. CDR3 length: 15 amino acids. CDR3 region: CASSIGLAGQETQYF. In nucleotides, the CDR3 is TGCGCCAGCAGCATAGGACTAGCGGGGCAAGAGACCCAGTACTTC. The whole variable domain, remainder taken from reference TRBV5-1 and TRBJ2-5, is KAGVTQTPRYLIKTRGQQVTLSCSPISGHRSVSWYQQTPGQGLQFLFEYFSETQRNKGNFPGRFSGRQFSNSRSEMNVSTLELGDSALYLCASSIGLAGQETQYFGPGTRLLVL.

By share, this clonotype counts as medium-sized (0.01 to 0.1%). This sequence joins TRBV13 and TRBJ2-1; D is possibly TRBD1 or TRBD2 (6 bases each). The length of the CDR3 is 15 residues. Germline V gives CDR1 PRHDT, CDR2 FYEKMQ (reference sequence). V was pared by 1 base and J by 4 bases, with 11 bases between. The CDR3, as DNA: TGTGCCAGCAGCTTAGTGGGGGGCTCTTACAATGAGCAGTTCTTC. This codes for CASSLVGGSYNEQFF.

By proportion, this clonotype is medium-sized (0.01 to 0.1%). V and J are TRBV12-3 or TRBV12-4 and TRBJ1-1, with no clear D. The CDR3 runs to 15 residues. V lost 7 bases to trimming and J lost 0 bases, with 15 bases between them. The CDR3 bases are TGTGCCAGCACCCAGGATTGGCCGGTGAACACTGAAGCTTTCTTT. This gives the protein CASTQDWPVNTEAFF.

V is TRBV20-1 and J is TRBJ1-1; 8 nucleotides line up with TRBD1. Per germline, CDR1 DFQATT and CDR2 SNEGSKA (reference sequence). The CDR3 is 15 residues long. Trimming cost V 6 bases and J 1 base; bases outside gene matches: 10. In nucleotides, the CDR3 is TGCAGTGCGCCCCCCCCGGACAGGGAGAACACTGAAGCTTTCTTT. As protein: CSAPPPDRENTEAFF.

The chain employs TRBV4-1 and TRBJ1-6; D gene ambiguous. This CDR3 is built from 12 residues. The V end lost 1 base, the J end lost 10 bases, and 5 bases lay between the germline ends. CDR1 is MGHRA, CDR2 YSYEKL, per germline. CDR3 DNA: TGCGCCAGCAGCCAAGGCCTCTCACCCCTCCACTTT. Its translation: CASSQGLSPLHF.

This clonotype was counted ten times or more. V and J are TRBV20-1 and TRBJ2-1; no definite D call. Deletions cut 6 bases from V and 2 bases from J, with 14 bases between. Germline V gene lookup returns CDR1 DFQATT and CDR2 SNEGSKA (reference sequence). The CDR3 runs 14 residues. As DNA, the CDR3 is TGCAGTGCAAGGTCACTGACTCCCTACAATGAGCAGTTCTTC. Protein: CSARSLTPYNEQFF.

The rearrangement joins TRBV12-3 or TRBV12-4 to TRBJ1-1; D is undetermined. Trimming removed 2 bases at V and 1 base at J, with 5 bases between. This CDR3 spans 13 amino acids. CDR3 DNA sequence: TGTGCCAGCAGTTTATTGGAGAACACTGAAGCTTTCTTT. Translated, it gives CASSLLENTEAFF.

By proportion, this clonotype is medium-sized. V gene TRBV30 combines with J gene TRBJ2-1, with a weak D call TRBD2 (6 bases). V gave up 2 bases and J gave up 5 bases, with 10 bases separating them. Germline-derived CDR1 and CDR2 are GTSNPN and SVGIG (reference sequence). The CDR3 length is 13 residues. CDR3 sequence (DNA): TGTGCCTGGAGTCGGGACTTAAACAATGAGCAGTTCTTC. Translation: CAWSRDLNNEQFF.

This clonotype was observed a few times. The chain links TRBV6-5 to TRBJ1-1, with 10 nucleotides matching TRBD1. V lost 4 bases to trimming and J lost 3 bases; unmatched junction nucleotides: 2. Germline V gives CDR1 MNHEY, CDR2 SVGAGI. CDR3 length equals 14 residues. In nucleotides, the CDR3 is TGTGCCAGCAGTTGGACAGGGGGGCACACTGAAGCTTTCTTT. Protein product: CASSWTGGHTEAFF.